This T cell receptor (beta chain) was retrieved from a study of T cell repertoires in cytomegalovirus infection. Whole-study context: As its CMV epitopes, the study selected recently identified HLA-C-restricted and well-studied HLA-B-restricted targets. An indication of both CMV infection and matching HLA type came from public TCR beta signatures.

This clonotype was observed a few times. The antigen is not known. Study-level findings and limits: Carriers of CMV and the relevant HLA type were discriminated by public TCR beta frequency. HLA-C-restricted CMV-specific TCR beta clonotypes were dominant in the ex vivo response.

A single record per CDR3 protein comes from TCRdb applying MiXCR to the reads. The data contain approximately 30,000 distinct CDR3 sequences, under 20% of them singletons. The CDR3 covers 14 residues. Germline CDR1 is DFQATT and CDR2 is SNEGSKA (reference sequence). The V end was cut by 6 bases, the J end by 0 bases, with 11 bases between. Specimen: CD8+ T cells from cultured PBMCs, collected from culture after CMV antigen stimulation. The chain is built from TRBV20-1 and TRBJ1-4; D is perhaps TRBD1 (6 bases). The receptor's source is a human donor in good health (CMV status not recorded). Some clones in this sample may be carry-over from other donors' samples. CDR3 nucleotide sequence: TGCAGTGCAAGGACAGCCACAACTAATGAAAAACTGTTTTTT. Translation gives CSARTATTNEKLFF.